The T cell receptor beta chain under discussion was sequenced for a study of blood T cell repertoires in COVID-19 (dated by TCRdb to 2019 to 2021). About the study as a whole: Samples from collaborators originated in the United States, Italy and Spain and spanned both the acute and convalescent phases of COVID-19. The dataset comprised deeply sampled blood TCRbeta repertoires from subjects exposed to, actively infected with, or recovered from COVID-19. Where available, HLA class I and class II types were taken from metadata supplied by the sample provider and were not determined by assay-based typing. Samples came from the ongoing ImmuneRACE study (first 160 participants) plus 1,254 subjects from 6 global collaborators. The repertoires were made available in a free public database intended to serve as a resource for research on the immune response to SARS-CoV-2. A de-identified subject ID, COVID-19 status, age in years and sex were almost always included in the sample metadata. The prospective study material was composed of cDNA or gDNA derived from T cells, B-cell-depleted T cells, or PBMCs.

Whole blood was collected in K2EDTA tubes by collaborating institutions according to the institutions' own protocols. For TCRbeta analysis, collaborators shipped samples as frozen whole blood, isolated PBMCs, or DNA extracted from either of those sample types. As concerns this clone: No cognate antigen has been identified for it. Base qualities are not recorded, but no much larger clone differs from it by a single base.

Broad study findings and their caveats: The amount of clinical and demographic metadata varied by source and participant and was provided uncurated.

TCRbeta CDR3 regions were amplified from genomic DNA using the immunoSEQ Assay, a bias-controlled multiplex PCR. Concerning the study's data processing: The number of nucleated cells in each sample was estimated from the amplification of reference gene primers within the assay. To quantify the absolute abundance of each unique TCRbeta CDR3 rearrangement, sequence reads were collapsed and filtered. Productive Simpson clonality was computed per sample as the square root of Simpson's diversity index over productive rearrangements. TCRdb holds this immuneACCESS table with in-frame rearrangements only. Some clones are missing; in checked studies, unresolved V genes explain under half, and the rest has no known cause. V and J calls and clone size come straight from that table; D and trimming were deduced from the DNA. The sample table holds roughly 7,500 clones, of which approximately 84% were seen once. The leading ten clones occupy approximately 29% of the sample.

Clipping removes 5 bases from V and 2 bases from J, with 8 as the unmatched junction base count. Sequences LNHDA (CDR1) and SQIVND (CDR2) are obtained from the germline V gene (reference sequence). The CDR3, cysteine through phenylalanine, is 16 amino acids long. Only the CDR3 region is kept as DNA, spanning 48 bases read in frame from base 1. Sample: peripheral blood. This clonotype was obtained from a human donor in a cohort sampled during active COVID-19. Here the chain combines TRBV19 and TRBJ2-5, and TRBD2 aligns with 10 junction nucleotides. The sequenced DNA is TGTGCCAGTAGTCCCTTAAGCGGGAGGGGGCAAGAGACCCAGTACTTC. This sequence encodes CASSPLSGRGQETQYF.